Presented here are 21 T cell receptor beta chains from one specimen sequenced in a study of T cell responses to AZD1222 COVID-19 vaccine. Some clones are missing from TCRdb's copy, which holds only in-frame ones; the method was immunoSEQ multiplex PCR. Here the sample spans roughly 110,000 clones, 85% to 95% being singletons. Sequenced here: peripheral blood, sampled 28 days after the second AZD1222 dose. These receptors all stem from an adult who received the AZD1222 COVID-19 vaccine.

This clone was recorded a few times. V is TRBV30 and J is TRBJ2-1, with TRBD1 matching 8 bases. Germline trimming cut 4 bases from V and 7 bases from J; bases unmatched to any gene: 12. Looked up from germline, CDR1 is GTSNPN and CDR2 is SVGIG (reference sequence). The CDR3 covers 15 residues. The CDR3 DNA reads TGTGCCTGGAATGGAATTCGACAGGGGAGGAATGAGCAGTTCTTC. Protein: CAWNGIRQGRNEQFF.

This clone was seen a single time. CDR3 in DNA: TGTGCCAGCAGTTTAGCAGGTGTAGCCAAAAACATTCAGTACTTC. This translates into CASSLAGVAKNIQYF. V is TRBV27 and J is TRBJ2-4, with D unclear. V was trimmed by 2 bases and J by 0 bases, leaving 8 bases between them. Per germline, CDR1 MNHEY and CDR2 SMNVEV (reference sequence). This CDR3 region has 15 residues.

This chain's CDR3 is CASSKANYGYTF. DNA of the CDR3: TGTGCCAGCTCGAAAGCTAACTATGGCTACACCTTC. The genes are TRBV7-8 and TRBJ1-2; D ambiguous. The CDR3 has 12 amino acids. In germline, CDR1 is SGHVS, CDR2 FQNEAQ. V was trimmed by 8 bases and J by 0 bases, leaving 7 bases between them.

The chain joins TRBV4-1 to TRBJ1-6; D remains unclear. Germline CDR1 and CDR2: MGHRA and YSYEKL. The CDR3 spans 15 residues. V was pared by 0 bases and J by 7 bases, with 10 bases between. The CDR3 loop reads CASSQEAGGNSPLHF. In nucleotides, the CDR3 is TGCGCCAGCAGCCAAGAAGCGGGAGGAAATTCACCCCTCCACTTT.

V is TRBV5-1 and J is TRBJ2-1, with D perhaps given as TRBD1 or TRBD2 (5 bases each). Germline CDR1 and CDR2: SGHRS and YFSETQ. Trimming left V 4 bases short and J 0 bases short, with 17 bases between. This CDR3 contains 17 residues. CDR3 DNA sequence: TGCGCCAGCAGCGGGGGAGTTCGGGGAAACTCCTACAATGAGCAGTTCTTC. Its translation is CASSGGVRGNSYNEQFF.

At least ten counts were recorded for this clone. The chain recombines TRBV9 with TRBJ1-2, with D possibly TRBD1 on 6 matching bases. The CDR3 is 16 amino acids. CDR1 is SGDLS, CDR2 YYNGEE, per germline. V lost 0 bases to trimming and J lost 2 bases, with 14 bases between them. This CDR3 is CASSVDPGEMNYGYTF. The CDR3 nucleotides read TGTGCCAGCAGCGTAGATCCAGGGGAGATGAACTATGGCTACACCTTC.

The chain has TRBV7-6 and TRBJ2-3, with D uncertain. Germline assignment: CDR1 SGHVS and CDR2 FNYEAQ. The CDR3 has 13 residues. Trimming removed 0 bases at V and 6 bases at J, with 7 bases between. The CDR3 DNA follows: TGTGCCAGCAGCTTAGCCAGGAAGGATACGCAGTATTTT. This encodes CASSLARKDTQYF.

This chain links TRBV28 with TRBJ1-1; TRBD1 matches 9 bases. The CDR3 consists of 15 residues. Germline V lookup: CDR1 MDHEN, CDR2 SYDVKM. V was pared by 6 bases and J by 7 bases, with 12 bases of the junction left unmatched. The CDR3 loop reads CASRSLGTGWDEAFF. The CDR3 DNA sequence: TGTGCCAGCAGGTCCCTTGGGACAGGGTGGGATGAAGCTTTCTTT.

The chain is built from TRBV4-3 and TRBJ2-1, with no clear D. Trimming took 3 bases from V and 5 from J, leaving 11 bases between them. The CDR3 extends over 14 amino acids. The germline CDR1 and CDR2 sequences are LGHNA and YSLEER. CDR3 DNA sequence: TGCGCCAGCAGCCATTTTGGTCTCAACAATGAGCAGTTCTTC. Its translation: CASSHFGLNNEQFF.

This clone was counted a single time. The chain combines TRBV10-2 with TRBJ2-1; possibly TRBD1 for D (5 bases). The V end was cut by 7 bases, the J end by 0 bases, with 10 bases between. CDR1 WSHSY and CDR2 SAAADI come from the germline V gene. The CDR3 loop spans 14 amino acids. CDR3 sequence: CASTDSSSYNEQFF. For the CDR3, the DNA is TGCGCCAGCACTGACAGTAGCTCCTACAATGAGCAGTTCTTC.

The gene calls are TRBV28 and TRBJ2-3; D is unclear. Trimming cost V 0 bases and J 3 bases, with 4 bases left between them. Germline assignment: CDR1 MDHEN and CDR2 SYDVKM. The CDR3 is 13 residues long. The CDR3 protein is CASSLWATDTQYF. The CDR3 DNA reads as TGTGCCAGCAGTTTATGGGCAACAGATACGCAGTATTTT.

Comments on this clone: An end of the junction does not agree with germline; a read error may underlie this. The chain couples TRBV6-1 to TRBJ2-1; 9 bases map to TRBD2. CDR3 length: 15 residues. From germline, CDR1 is MNHNS and CDR2 SASEGT. Written as DNA, the CDR3 is TGTGCCAGCAGGGAAGTAGCGGGAGAAGGCAATGAGCAGTTCTTC. Amino acid sequence: CASREVAGEGNEQFF.

The chain employs TRBV15 and TRBJ1-5; no reliable D call. The CDR3 extends over 13 amino acids. V was shortened by 9 bases and J by 3 bases, with 12 bases between the two germline ends. In germline, CDR1 is LNHNV, CDR2 YYDKDF (reference sequence). CDR3 sequence reads: CATGAGHNQPQHF. CDR3 sequence (DNA): TGTGCCACGGGCGCAGGTCACAATCAGCCCCAGCATTTT.

This chain links TRBV15 with TRBJ1-5, with TRBD1 matching 7 bases. Germline V gene sequence: CDR1 LNHNV, CDR2 YYDKDF (reference sequence). V was pared by 8 bases and J by 3 bases, with 4 bases of the junction left unmatched. CDR3 length equals 13 residues. The CDR3 nucleotides are TGTGCCACCGCGACAGGGAACAATCAGCCCCAGCATTTT. Translation gives CATATGNNQPQHF.

This clone was picked up one time. This chain links TRBV5-5 with TRBJ2-7, with no clear D. Trimming took off 4 bases at V and 1 base at J, with 18 bases between the two ends. Germline CDR1 and CDR2: SGHKS and YYEKEE (reference sequence). The CDR3 loop spans 16 amino acids. The CDR3: CASSPLPLTKSYEQYF. The CDR3 region has the DNA TGTGCCAGCAGCCCCCTGCCTTTAACGAAGTCCTACGAGCAGTACTTC.

CDR3 loop: CASSPKALKREYVNEQFF. For the CDR3, the DNA is TGTGCCAGCAGTCCTAAGGCACTAAAGCGGGAGTACGTCAATGAGCAGTTCTTC. V usage is TRBV27 and J usage is TRBJ2-1; 8 bases align to TRBD2. The length of the CDR3 is 18 residues. Per germline, CDR1 MNHEY and CDR2 SMNVEV (reference sequence). The trim removed 5 bases at V and 6 bases at J, leaving 18 bases unmatched.

V is TRBV28 and J is TRBJ1-2; perhaps TRBD1 as D (6 bases). There are 15 residues in the CDR3. In germline, CDR1 is MDHEN, CDR2 SYDVKM. V was pared by 2 bases and J by 8 bases, with 18 bases between. CDR3 sequence: CASSLADRRGVGYTF. In DNA form, the CDR3 reads TGTGCCAGCAGTTTAGCTGACAGGAGGGGGGTGGGCTACACCTTC.

The CDR3 nucleotides read TGCGCCAGCAGTAGGGGGGACGCGGGCACTGAAGCTTTCTTT. This gives the protein CASSRGDAGTEAFF. The chain recombines TRBV10-1 with TRBJ1-1, with D tentatively TRBD1 (6 bases). CDR1 is WNHNN, CDR2 SYGVQD, per germline (reference sequence). This CDR3 is built from 14 residues. V lost 5 bases to trimming and J lost 4 bases, with 14 bases between them.

The chain has TRBV10-2 and TRBJ1-2; D not certain. There are 11 residues in the CDR3. Germline CDR1 reads WSHSY; CDR2 reads SAAADI. Trimming cost V 3 bases and J 6 bases, with 5 bases left between them. In DNA form, the CDR3 reads TGCGCCAGCAGTGAAAATAATGGCTACACCTTC. Translated, it gives CASSENNGYTF.

V usage is TRBV30 and J usage is TRBJ1-6; D ambiguous. The germline V gene encodes CDR1 GTSNPN and CDR2 SVGIG (reference sequence). Trimming took off 4 bases at V and 13 bases at J, with 20 bases between the two ends. The CDR3 extends over 14 amino acids. For the CDR3, the DNA is TGTGCCTGGAACCCCGGGTTTCCCAACTCGCCCCTCCACTTT. Translation gives CAWNPGFPNSPLHF. The variable domain in full, with the rest retrieved from reference TRBV30 and TRBJ1-6, is SQTIHQWPATLVQPVGSPLSLECTVEGTSNPNLYWYRQAAGRGLQLLFYSVGIGQISSEVPQNLSASRPQDRQFILSSKKLLLSDSGFYLCAWNPGFPNSPLHFGNGTRLTVT.

This sequence joins TRBV19 and TRBJ2-1; no firm D call. From germline, CDR1 is LNHDA and CDR2 SQIVND (reference sequence). The length of the CDR3 is 14 residues. V lost 7 bases and J lost 4, with 14 bases in between. The CDR3 spells CASTTQEPYNEQFF. The CDR3 DNA sequence: TGTGCCAGTACCACCCAGGAGCCTTACAATGAGCAGTTCTTC.